This T cell receptor beta chain was found in a study of blood T cell repertoires in COVID-19. Turning to the study itself: Acute-phase and convalescent COVID-19 samples originated in the United States, Italy and Spain. PBMCs, B-cell-depleted T cells, or T cells provided the cDNA or gDNA that made up the material.

Per the study methods: Reference gene primer amplification yielded estimated nucleated cell counts. Clones were read by immunoSEQ multiplex PCR, and TCRdb kept only the in-frame ones, dropping some. Clonal size and the V and J genes are those of that table, whereas D and trimming came from the DNA. The repertoire holds 470,000 or so clones, with approximately 85% as singletons. V dropped 2 bases and J dropped 13; count of bases not matched to a gene: 6. The CDR3 spans 13 residues. Germline V gives CDR1 LGHDT, CDR2 YNNKEL (reference sequence). The sequenced sample was peripheral blood. This rearrangement joins TRBV3-1 (or the pseudogene TRBV3-2) to TRBJ2-1, with TRBD2 matching 9 bases. The receptor was derived from a human donor in a cohort sampled during active COVID-19. Here the CDR3 reads CASSQSGGRVQFF. In DNA, the CDR3 is TGTGCCAGCAGCCAAAGTGGCGGGAGGGTCCAGTTCTTC.